This T cell receptor (beta chain) was sequenced during a study of cytomegalovirus exposure and HLA in healthy donors. The primer mix had 60 Vbeta and 13 Jbeta primers. Produced via immunoSEQ multiplex PCR; TCRdb's table is partial and in-frame only. The data show tens of thousands of clones, approximately 80% seen once. The donors comprised healthy bone marrow donors. This clone was recorded a few times. Sequenced sample: PBMCs. The source of this sequence is a man aged 50 or older in good health and CMV-seronegative.

CDR3 residues: CASSFGTGGRGYTF. The CDR3 bases are TGTGCCAGCAGCTTTGGGACAGGGGGGCGAGGCTACACCTTC. The chain couples TRBV7-6 to TRBJ1-2; 11 nucleotides match TRBD1. V lost 3 bases and J lost 8; bases outside the gene matches: 5. The CDR3 spans 14 residues. Germline assignment: CDR1 SGHVS and CDR2 FNYEAQ.